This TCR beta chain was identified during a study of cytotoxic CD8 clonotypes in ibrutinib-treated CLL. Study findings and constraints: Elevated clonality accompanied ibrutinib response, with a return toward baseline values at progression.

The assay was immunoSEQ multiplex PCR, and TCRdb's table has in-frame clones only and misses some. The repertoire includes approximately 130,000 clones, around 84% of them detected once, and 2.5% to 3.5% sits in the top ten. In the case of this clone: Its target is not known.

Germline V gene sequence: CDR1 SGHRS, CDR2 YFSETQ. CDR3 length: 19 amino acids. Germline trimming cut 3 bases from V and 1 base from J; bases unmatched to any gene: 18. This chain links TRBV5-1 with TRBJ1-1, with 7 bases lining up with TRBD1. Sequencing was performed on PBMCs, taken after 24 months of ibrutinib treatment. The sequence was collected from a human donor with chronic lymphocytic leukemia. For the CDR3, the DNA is TGCGCCAGCAGCTCCTTCGGACAGGCCTCTAGGCCCCCGAACACTGAAGCTTTCTTT. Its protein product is CASSSFGQASRPPNTEAFF.